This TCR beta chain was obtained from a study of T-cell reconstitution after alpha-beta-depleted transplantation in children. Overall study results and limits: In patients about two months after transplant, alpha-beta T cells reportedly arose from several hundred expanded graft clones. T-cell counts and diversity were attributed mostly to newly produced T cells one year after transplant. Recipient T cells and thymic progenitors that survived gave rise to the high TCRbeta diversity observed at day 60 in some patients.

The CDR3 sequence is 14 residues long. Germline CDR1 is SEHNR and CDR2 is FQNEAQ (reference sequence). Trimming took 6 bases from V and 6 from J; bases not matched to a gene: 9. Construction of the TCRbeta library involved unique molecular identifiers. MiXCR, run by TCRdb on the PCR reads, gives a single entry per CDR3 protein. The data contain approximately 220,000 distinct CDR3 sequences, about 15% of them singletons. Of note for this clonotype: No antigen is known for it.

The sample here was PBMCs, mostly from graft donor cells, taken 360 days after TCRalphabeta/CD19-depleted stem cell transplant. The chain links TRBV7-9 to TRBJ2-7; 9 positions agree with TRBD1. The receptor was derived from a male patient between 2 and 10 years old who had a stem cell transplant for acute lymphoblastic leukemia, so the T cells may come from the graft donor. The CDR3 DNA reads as TGTGCCAGCAGTCACCGGGACAGGGTAGGCGAGCAGTACTTC. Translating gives CASSHRDRVGEQYF.